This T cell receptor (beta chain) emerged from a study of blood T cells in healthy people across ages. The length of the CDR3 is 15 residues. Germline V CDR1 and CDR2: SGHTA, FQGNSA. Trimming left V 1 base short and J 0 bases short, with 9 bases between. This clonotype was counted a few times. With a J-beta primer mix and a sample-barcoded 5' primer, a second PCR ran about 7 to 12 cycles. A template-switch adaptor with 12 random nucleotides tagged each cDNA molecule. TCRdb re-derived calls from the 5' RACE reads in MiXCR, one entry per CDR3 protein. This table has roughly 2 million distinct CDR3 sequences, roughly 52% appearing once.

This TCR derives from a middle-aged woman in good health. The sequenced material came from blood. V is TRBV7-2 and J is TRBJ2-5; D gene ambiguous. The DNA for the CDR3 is TGTGCCAGCAGCTTAGACTTCAGGTACCAAGAGACCCAGTACTTC. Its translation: CASSLDFRYQETQYF. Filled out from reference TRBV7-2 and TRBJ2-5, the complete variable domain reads GAGVSQSPSNKVTEKGKDVELRCDPISGHTALYWYRQSLGQGLEFLIYFQGNSAPDKSGLPSDRFSAERTGGSVSTLTIQRTQQEDSAVYLCASSLDFRYQETQYFGPGTRLLVL.